This is a list of T cell receptor beta chains from one sample in a study of blood T cell repertoires in COVID-19. The data were produced by immunoSEQ multiplex PCR, yet TCRdb's version contains in-frame clones alone and is incomplete. Found here are 29,000 or so clones, roughly 84% of them singletons; the top ten hold approximately 10%. Sequenced: peripheral blood. The receptors stem from a man older than 75 with active COVID-19. Each CDR3 is given with its conserved first and last residue. Each record gives: V gene, J gene, CDR3 protein.

TRBV5-8,TRBJ2-7,CASSLISLAGEQYF
TRBV2,TRBJ2-7,CASKGQPSLSGEQYF
TRBV5-4,TRBJ2-3,CASSLAGLGTDTQYF
TRBV12-3/TRBV12-4,TRBJ1-5,CASSRTGVQPQHF
TRBV5-1,TRBJ1-2,CASSSPGQSYGYTF
TRBV11-2,TRBJ2-7,CASSFARDTLTYEQYF
TRBV12-5,TRBJ1-4,CASGFGQGAEKLFF
TRBV2,TRBJ1-4,CASSGVHFNEKLFF
TRBV6-5,TRBJ1-1,CASFKKTKNTEAFF
TRBV5-4,TRBJ2-3,CASSLGGGGGTDTQYF
TRBV5-6,TRBJ1-1,CASRSWSGTRGAFF
TRBV13,TRBJ2-2,CASVPRGAGANTGELFF
TRBV19,TRBJ2-7,CASSIANSGEQYF
TRBV5-4,TRBJ2-2,CASSLGQGVGELFF
TRBV4-2,TRBJ1-3,CASSQQTVTGNTIYF
TRBV4-1,TRBJ1-4,CASSGGIRTGDNYEKLFF
TRBV28,TRBJ1-6,CASSLSRPGAKSPLHF
TRBV7-9,TRBJ2-2,CASSNPPGQGGTGELFF
TRBV5-1,TRBJ2-3,CASSEGAGGPLDTQYF
TRBV18,TRBJ1-5,CASSPAEGGNQPQHF
TRBV19,TRBJ2-7,CASSMAGGNYEQYF
TRBV13,TRBJ1-2,CASSSHRVGGYTF
TRBV2,TRBJ1-6,CASSEDRGLGNSPLHF
TRBV14,TRBJ2-1,CASSQDRGTGTFF
TRBV6-5,TRBJ2-3,CASTWGEGPDTQYF
TRBV30,TRBJ1-2,CAWGRDSLNYGYTF
TRBV30,TRBJ2-5,CAWDRPPQETQYF
TRBV5-4,TRBJ2-6,CASRDTGRANVLTF
TRBV6-4,TRBJ2-5,CASRLLPGTQYF
TRBV4-1,TRBJ2-7,CASSQDGTGLYF
TRBV4-2,TRBJ2-5,CASSQGQGLETQYF
TRBV9,TRBJ1-2,CASSGSTGGFYGYTF
TRBV19,TRBJ2-5,CASSLAGVETQYF